These 28 T cell receptor beta chains came from one sample sequenced in a study of neurological immune-mediated disorders. In TCRdb, the 5' RACE reads were re-called with MiXCR into one record per CDR3 protein. The data contain about 50,000 distinct CDR3 sequences, 10% to 13% of them singletons. The sequenced material came from PBMCs. Receptor source: a man aged 65 to 85 with HTLV-1-associated myelopathy (HAM/TSP).

This clonotype was picked up many times. This chain uses TRBV3-1 with TRBJ2-1; a weak D match, TRBD1 (6 bases). Deletions cut 1 base from V and 4 bases from J, with 8 bases between. Germline V gene sequence: CDR1 LGHDT, CDR2 YNNKEL (reference sequence). The CDR3 length is 14 residues. The CDR3 is CASSQVQGYNEQFF. CDR3 bases: TGTGCCAGCAGCCAAGTTCAGGGGTACAATGAGCAGTTCTTC.

This clonotype occurred many times. The chain is built from TRBV27 and TRBJ2-7; D perhaps matches TRBD2 (6 bases). Trimming pared 3 bases from V and 0 bases from J, leaving 12 bases between. The germline gives CDR1 MNHEY, CDR2 SMNVEV (reference sequence). CDR3 size: 15 residues. This CDR3 is CASSFPAGGSYEQYF. CDR3 bases: TGTGCCAGCAGTTTTCCCGCCGGGGGCTCCTACGAGCAGTACTTC.

At least ten counts were recorded for this clonotype. This chain links TRBV5-1 with TRBJ2-7, with D tentatively TRBD1 (8 bases). V was shortened by 2 bases and J by 6 bases, with 15 bases between the two germline ends. Germline V CDR1 and CDR2: SGHRS, YFSETQ. This CDR3 has 14 amino acids. CDR3 sequence: CASSLQGGNSEQYF. DNA of the CDR3: TGCGCCAGCAGCTTACAGGGGGGGAATTCCGAGCAGTACTTC.

The sample holds many counts of this clonotype. The chain links TRBV5-1 to TRBJ1-2, with 7 nucleotides matching TRBD1. The V segment lost 4 bases and the J segment 3 bases; nucleotides outside the gene matches: 9. CDR3 length: 15 amino acids. The germline V gene has CDR1 SGHRS and CDR2 YFSETQ. DNA for the CDR3: TGCGCCAGCAGCCCTTTTCCCGGGACAGACTATGGCTACACCTTC. It yields the protein CASSPFPGTDYGYTF. The full variable domain, rest sourced from reference TRBV5-1 and TRBJ1-2, is KAGVTQTPRYLIKTRGQQVTLSCSPISGHRSVSWYQQTPGQGLQFLFEYFSETQRNKGNFPGRFSGRQFSNSRSEMNVSTLELGDSALYLCASSPFPGTDYGYTFGSGTRLTVV.

Ten or more counts support this clonotype. The chain has TRBV7-8 and TRBJ2-3; unclear D gene. Germline CDR1 reads SGHVS; CDR2 reads FQNEAQ. V was cut by 4 bases and J by 10 bases, with 12 bases left in between. This CDR3 comprises 12 residues. CDR3 loop: CASSSSTPSQYF. The CDR3 DNA is TGTGCCAGCAGCTCATCGACCCCATCGCAGTATTTT.

This clonotype has ten or more counts. The V and J genes are TRBV7-2 and TRBJ1-5; D gene ambiguous. Germline V gene lookup returns CDR1 SGHTA and CDR2 FQGNSA. CDR3 length: 14 amino acids. With 3 bases removed from V and 0 bases from J, the gap between germline ends came to 6 bases. This CDR3 reads CASSFGNSNQPQHF. CDR3 bases: TGTGCCAGCAGCTTTGGCAATAGCAATCAGCCCCAGCATTTT.

This clonotype was counted at least ten times. The chain links TRBV9 to TRBJ1-3; TRBD1 aligns across 7 bases. The CDR3 has 16 residues. Germline trimming cut 2 bases from V and 2 bases from J; bases unmatched to any gene: 7. Germline CDR1 reads SGDLS; CDR2 reads YYNGEE. The CDR3 DNA sequence: TGTGCCAGCAGCGTTTTAGGGGGCAGCCCTGGAAACACCATATATTTT. Its protein product is CASSVLGGSPGNTIYF.

This clonotype was counted at least ten times. The chain is built from TRBV12-3 or TRBV12-4 and TRBJ2-7; D may be TRBD1 (6 bases). V gave up 5 bases and J gave up 5 bases, with 13 bases separating them. CDR3 length: 13 amino acids. The CDR3: CASSPTGLDEQYF. As DNA, the CDR3 is TGTGCCAGCAGTCCTACAGGGTTGGACGAGCAGTACTTC.

The rearrangement links TRBV4-1 to TRBJ2-3; no reliable D call. Per germline, CDR1 MGHRA and CDR2 YSYEKL. This CDR3 spans 16 amino acids. V shed 1 base and J shed 3 bases, with 14 bases lying between them. The CDR3 DNA is TGCGCCAGCAGCCAAGTTCGGCAGGCGGAAACAGATACGCAGTATTTT. It yields the protein CASSQVRQAETDTQYF.

This clonotype was observed many times. V and J are TRBV6-2 or TRBV6-3 and TRBJ2-7; 9 bases are shared with TRBD2. CDR3 length equals 15 residues. Germline trimming cut 9 bases from V and 3 bases from J; bases unmatched to any gene: 12. Germline CDR1 is MNHEY and CDR2 is SVGEGT. CDR3 sequence: CASQTGTSPYYEQYF. The DNA for the CDR3 is TGTGCCAGTCAAACCGGGACTAGCCCCTACTACGAGCAGTACTTC.

This clonotype was counted a few times. The rearrangement uses TRBV9 and TRBJ2-5, with 10 bases that match TRBD2. CDR3 length: 15 residues. Germline V gives CDR1 SGDLS, CDR2 YYNGEE. V lost 0 bases to trimming and J lost 5 bases; unmatched junction nucleotides: 4. The CDR3 loop is CASSVVPSGGETQYF. CDR3 DNA sequence: TGTGCCAGCAGCGTAGTACCTAGCGGGGGCGAGACCCAGTACTTC.

The chain couples TRBV12-3 or TRBV12-4 to TRBJ2-5; D unresolved. V lost 5 bases and J 2 bases, leaving 9 bases between the germline ends. The CDR3 extends over 13 amino acids. For the CDR3, the DNA is TGTGCCAGCAGTCGGTACACGCAAGAGACCCAGTACTTC. It specifies CASSRYTQETQYF.

This clonotype was observed at least ten times. The CDR3 reads CASSLVGRRNNEQFF. The CDR3 DNA reads TGTGCCAGCAGTTTAGTGGGACGGAGGAACAATGAGCAGTTCTTC. The J gene is TRBJ2-1, the V gene TRBV5-4; the D gene could be TRBD1 or TRBD2 (5 bases each). This CDR3 comprises 15 residues. CDR1 SGHNT and CDR2 YYREEE come from the germline V gene (reference sequence). Deletions cut 5 bases from V and 5 bases from J, with 17 bases between.

This clonotype was found a few times. The chain combines TRBV12-3 or TRBV12-4 with TRBJ2-1; D may be TRBD1 or TRBD2 (5 bases each). This CDR3 has 14 residues. V lost 8 bases, J lost 2 bases, and 13 bases lay in between. The CDR3 spells CASGDGTTYNEQFF. The CDR3 DNA reads TGTGCCAGCGGCGACGGGACCACCTACAATGAGCAGTTCTTC.

This clonotype was observed many times. The rearrangement links TRBV28 to TRBJ2-5; D is possibly TRBD1 (6 bases). The CDR3 is 15 amino acids. Trimming removed 5 bases from V and 4 bases from J, with 17 bases in between. Germline CDR1 is MDHEN and CDR2 is SYDVKM. CDR3 nucleotide sequence: TGTGCCAGCAGTGGCCTCACGGGACACGGAGAGACCCAGTACTTC. This translates into CASSGLTGHGETQYF.

To note about this clonotype: A much larger clone sits a single nucleotide away, making a read error possible. The chain employs TRBV9 and TRBJ1-5; D might be TRBD1 (5 bases). The CDR3 extends over 15 amino acids. Germline V CDR1 and CDR2: SGDLS, YYNGEE. CDR3: CASSVEGSRNHPQHF. In DNA, the CDR3 is TGTGCCAGCAGCGTAGAGGGGAGTCGCAATCATCCCCAGCATTTT.

The V and J genes are TRBV20-1 and TRBJ2-7; 15 nucleotides line up with TRBD2. CDR1 is DFQATT and CDR2 is SNEGSKA in the germline V gene (reference sequence). This CDR3 has 17 amino acids. V lost 4 bases, J lost 2 bases, and 9 bases stayed unmatched. CDR3 region: CSATSPGLAGGAYEQYF. CDR3 coding DNA: TGCAGTGCTACCAGTCCGGGACTAGCGGGAGGCGCCTACGAGCAGTACTTC.

This clonotype was counted at least ten times. The chain recombines TRBV14 with TRBJ2-1; 9 bases agree with TRBD1. Germline V gives CDR1 SGHDN, CDR2 FVKESK. The CDR3 has 15 residues. The V gene end was trimmed by 4 bases and the J gene end by 6 bases; junction bases not matched to a gene: 7. In nucleotides, the CDR3 is TGTGCCAGCAGCCGGCTACAGGGGGCCTTCAATGAGCAGTTCTTC. Amino acids: CASSRLQGAFNEQFF. Variable domain in full (rest from reference TRBV14 and TRBJ2-1): EAGVTQFPSHSVIEKGQTVTLRCDPISGHDNLYWYRRVMGKEIKFLLHFVKESKQDESGMPNNRFLAERTGGTYSTLKVQPAELEDSGVYFCASSRLQGAFNEQFFGPGTRLTVL.

This clonotype was seen repeatedly, ten times or more. The genes are TRBV7-8 and TRBJ2-3, with D unresolved. The CDR3 loop spans 12 amino acids. Germline CDR1 is SGHVS and CDR2 is FQNEAQ. Between the trimmed V and J ends, which lost 2 bases and 3 bases, there was a span of 3 bases. The chain's CDR3 is CASSLRTDTQYF. The CDR3 DNA reads TGTGCCAGCAGCTTAAGGACAGATACGCAGTATTTT.

In this sample, this clonotype turned up many times. This sequence joins TRBV21-1 and TRBJ2-7. TRBV21-1 is marked as a pseudogene. The length of the CDR3 is 14 residues. For the CDR3, the DNA is TGTGCCAGCAGCAAAGAAGTGGGCTCCTACGAGCAGTACTTC. This gives the protein CASSKEVGSYEQYF.

The sample holds many counts of this clonotype. The chain is built from TRBV27 and TRBJ1-4; D call uncertain. V was clipped by 5 bases and J by 8 bases, with 18 bases between them. Germline CDR1 MNHEY, CDR2 SMNVEV (reference sequence). This CDR3 comprises 15 residues. The CDR3 nucleotides are TGTGCCAGCAGTCGCAAGGGAACGCAGCGGGAAAAACTGTTTTTT. Protein sequence: CASSRKGTQREKLFF.

This clonotype was seen ten or more times. The chain recombines TRBV5-1 with TRBJ2-2; the match to TRBD2 covers 13 bases. After removal of 3 bases from V and 2 bases from J, the junction contained 1 base not matched to a gene. The CDR3 contains 16 residues. CDR1 is SGHRS and CDR2 is YFSETQ in the germline V gene. CDR3 residues: CASSSGLAGNTGELFF. In DNA, the CDR3 is TGCGCCAGCAGCTCGGGACTAGCGGGAAACACCGGGGAGCTGTTTTTT. The variable domain in full, with the rest retrieved from reference TRBV5-1 and TRBJ2-2, is KAGVTQTPRYLIKTRGQQVTLSCSPISGHRSVSWYQQTPGQGLQFLFEYFSETQRNKGNFPGRFSGRQFSNSRSEMNVSTLELGDSALYLCASSSGLAGNTGELFFGEGSRLTVL.

This clonotype qualifies as medium-sized (0.01 to 0.1%). V gene TRBV3-1 combines with J gene TRBJ2-4, with TRBD1 matching 9 bases. J lost 15 bases, V lost 1 base, and 4 bases had no gene match. The V gene's germline CDR1 is LGHDT and CDR2 YNNKEL (reference sequence). This CDR3 has 12 amino acids. The CDR3: CASSQAGTGRYF. The CDR3 region has the DNA TGTGCCAGCAGCCAAGCGGGGACAGGGAGGTACTTC.

This clonotype was observed at least ten times. The chain is built from TRBV25-1 and TRBJ2-3, with D maybe TRBD2 (5 bases). This CDR3 contains 14 residues. CDR1 and CDR2 (germline): MGHDK, SYGVNS. Trimming cost V 3 bases and J 11 bases, with 18 bases left between them. For the CDR3, the DNA is TGTGCCAGCAGTGACCGCGGAAAGGGTGGACTGCAGTATTTT. It yields the protein CASSDRGKGGLQYF.

This chain joins TRBV7-3 and TRBJ2-3; a possible D gene is TRBD1 (5 bases). The ends were cut back, 5 bases at V and 6 bases at J, with 9 bases in the middle. This CDR3 spans 12 amino acids. CDR1 is SGHTA, CDR2 FQGTGA, per germline. The CDR3 nucleotides read TGTGCCAGCAGCCACGCAGGGGATACGCAGTATTTT. This encodes CASSHAGDTQYF. Together with reference TRBV7-3 and TRBJ2-3, the CDR3 gives the full variable domain: GAGVSQTPSNKVTEKGKYVELRCDPISGHTALYWYRQSLGQGPEFLIYFQGTGAADDSGLPNDRFFAVRPEGSVSTLKIQRTERGDSAVYLCASSHAGDTQYFGPGTRLTVL.

Many counts were recorded for this clonotype. The J gene is TRBJ2-7, the V gene TRBV27; unclear D gene. The germline gives CDR1 MNHEY, CDR2 SMNVEV (reference sequence). Trimming took 4 bases from V and 3 from J, leaving 22 bases between them. The CDR3 consists of 17 residues. The CDR3 DNA follows: TGTGCCAGCAGTTCCCAGCGCCCGACATTGGGGAACTACGAGCAGTACTTC. This sequence encodes CASSSQRPTLGNYEQYF.

This clonotype was counted a few times. The V call is TRBV20-1, the J call TRBJ2-1; 7 bases match TRBD1. The ends lost 3 bases at V and 8 bases at J; junction bases unmatched: 7. This CDR3 has 13 amino acids. Per germline, CDR1 DFQATT and CDR2 SNEGSKA (reference sequence). The CDR3 nucleotides read TGCAGTGCTAGTAGTGACAGGGTCGATGAGCAGTTCTTC. Residues: CSASSDRVDEQFF.

This clonotype was found many times. V is TRBV20-1 and J is TRBJ2-3; the D gene is possibly TRBD1 (5 bases). Germline lookup yields CDR1 DFQATT and CDR2 SNEGSKA (reference sequence). V lost 2 bases, J lost 3 bases, and 9 bases lay in between. The CDR3 loop spans 13 amino acids. The CDR3 here is CSARRGFTDTQYF. The CDR3 DNA reads as TGCAGTGCTAGAAGGGGATTTACAGATACGCAGTATTTT.